The 10 T cell receptor beta chains in this list originate from one sample, sequenced in a study of cytomegalovirus exposure and HLA in healthy donors. PCR primers comprised 60 Vbeta and 13 Jbeta primers. Here immunoSEQ multiplex PCR was the method, and the copy in TCRdb shows in-frame clones only, minus some. Among over 100,000 clones, roughly 66% were seen once, and the ten largest hold 1.5%. The sequencing sample was made of PBMCs. The receptors derive from a man aged 18 to 35 in good health and CMV-seronegative.

This clone was observed a few times. The rearrangement links TRBV5-1 to TRBJ1-2; D may be TRBD1 (5 bases). Per the germline V gene, CDR1 is SGHRS and CDR2 is YFSETQ. This CDR3 is 14 amino acids long. V shed 0 bases and J shed 6 bases, with 12 bases lying between them. The CDR3 DNA follows: TGCGCCAGCAGCTTGGAGGGCAGGGTACATGGCTACACCTTC. Amino acid sequence: CASSLEGRVHGYTF.

CDR3 sequence (DNA): TGTGCCAGCAGCCTAACTAGCGGATTTGGGCGCGAGCAGTACTTC. Its protein is CASSLTSGFGREQYF. V gene TRBV6-5 combines with J gene TRBJ2-7; TRBD2 matches 8 bases. The V segment lost 6 bases and the J segment 6 bases; nucleotides outside the gene matches: 13. The CDR3 consists of 15 residues. CDR1 and CDR2 (germline): MNHEY, SVGAGI.

This clone appeared a few times. V and J are TRBV7-9 and TRBJ1-5; D is possibly TRBD1 (6 bases). The ends were cut back, 5 bases at V and 6 bases at J, with 17 bases in the middle. The germline gives CDR1 SEHNR, CDR2 FQNEAQ (reference sequence). The CDR3 spans 15 residues. The chain's CDR3 is CASSATGSRFQPQHF. As DNA, the CDR3 is TGTGCCAGCAGCGCAACAGGGAGTCGCTTTCAGCCCCAGCATTTT. The complete variable domain, with remaining parts taken from reference TRBV7-9 and TRBJ1-5, reads DTGVSQNPRHKITKRGQNVTFRCDPISEHNRLYWYRQTLGQGPEFLTYFQNEAQLEKSRLLSDRFSAERPKGSFSTLEIQRTEQGDSAMYLCASSATGSRFQPQHFGDGTRLSIL.

The V gene is TRBV7-3, the J gene TRBJ1-1, with D perhaps TRBD1 (6 bases). Germline-derived CDR1 and CDR2 are SGHTA and FQGTGA. This CDR3 is 17 amino acids long. Trimming took off 3 bases at V and 5 bases at J, with 22 bases between the two ends. In nucleotides, the CDR3 is TGTGCCAGCAGCTTGTTGAGGCGGGAGGGGGGGCGGACTGAAGCTTTCTTT. Its translation: CASSLLRREGGRTEAFF.

This clone was detected only a few times. This chain joins TRBV10-2 and TRBJ2-7; tentative D call: TRBD2 (7 bases). Germline loops: CDR1 WSHSY, CDR2 SAAADI. CDR3 length: 12 amino acids. The V gene lost 6 bases and the J gene lost 5 bases, with 11 bases spanning the gap. CDR3 DNA: TGCGCCAGCAGGGGCGGGGGCAACGAGCAGTACTTC. Amino acid sequence: CASRGGGNEQYF.

Only a few counts were recorded for this clone. This rearrangement joins TRBV28 to TRBJ1-2; 7 nucleotides align to TRBD1. The CDR3 spans 14 residues. Germline V gene data show CDR1 as MDHEN and CDR2 as SYDVKM. The V and J ends lost 7 bases and 3 bases, in that order; junction bases with no gene match: 8. CDR3 in amino acids: CASTEAGQYYGYTF. The DNA of the CDR3 is TGTGCCAGCACTGAGGCGGGACAGTACTATGGCTACACCTTC.

The V call is TRBV2, the J call TRBJ2-3, with a tentative D call TRBD1 (6 bases). CDR1 is SNHLY and CDR2 is FYNNEI in the germline V gene. There are 16 residues in the CDR3. Trimming took off 5 bases at V and 3 bases at J, with 18 bases between the two ends. DNA of the CDR3: TGTGCCAGCAGTCGCCGGACAGCCCAAGGGACAGATACGCAGTATTTT. This gives the protein CASSRRTAQGTDTQYF.

The V gene is TRBV7-9, the J gene TRBJ1-4; no definite D call. The CDR3 runs 12 residues. V was shortened by 1 base and J by 10 bases, with 7 bases between the two germline ends. Germline CDR1 and CDR2: SEHNR and FQNEAQ (reference sequence). CDR3 amino acids: CASSLERGKLFF. The CDR3 coding sequence is TGTGCCAGCAGCTTAGAACGGGGAAAACTGTTTTTT.

The chain recombines TRBV7-9 with TRBJ2-7, with D unclear. Germline CDR1 SEHNR, CDR2 FQNEAQ (reference sequence). Trimming removed 4 bases from V and 1 base from J, with 8 bases in between. The CDR3 loop spans 13 amino acids. CDR3 sequence: CASSSPQSYEQYF. CDR3 DNA: TGTGCCAGCAGCTCGCCGCAGTCCTACGAGCAGTACTTC. Complete variable domain (other parts from reference TRBV7-9 and TRBJ2-7): DTGVSQNPRHKITKRGQNVTFRCDPISEHNRLYWYRQTLGQGPEFLTYFQNEAQLEKSRLLSDRFSAERPKGSFSTLEIQRTEQGDSAMYLCASSSPQSYEQYFGPGTRLTVT.

The sample holds one count of this clone. The chain links TRBV7-9 to TRBJ1-1; D is undetermined. Trimming removed 5 bases at V and 7 bases at J, with 14 bases between. Germline V lookup: CDR1 SEHNR, CDR2 FQNEAQ (reference sequence). This CDR3 has 13 residues. The CDR3 here is CASSPQVAGEAFF. CDR3 sequence (DNA): TGTGCCAGCAGCCCTCAGGTGGCGGGTGAAGCTTTCTTT.